A single sample gave rise to the 32 T cell receptor beta chains below, sequenced in a study of CD8 T cells in Susac syndrome. Reverse transcription of roughly 0.5 to 1 ug RNA was carried out with random hexamers. Each CDR3 protein is one row after TCRdb ran MiXCR on the immunoSEQ multiplex PCR reads. The sample lists some 150,000 distinct CDR3 sequences, nearly 97% occurring once. The specimen was CD8+ T cells from PBMCs. The receptors come from a human donor with multiple sclerosis.

The rearrangement joins TRBV3-1 to TRBJ2-7; D gene ambiguous. Germline CDR1 and CDR2: LGHDT and YNNKEL (reference sequence). This CDR3 spans 13 amino acids. Trimming removed 2 bases from V and 1 base from J, with 6 bases in between. Here the CDR3 DNA reads TGTGCCAGCAGCCAACGCCCGTCCTACGAGCAGTACTTC. As protein: CASSQRPSYEQYF.

The rearrangement links TRBV27 to TRBJ2-5; 8 nucleotides match TRBD1. CDR1 MNHEY and CDR2 SMNVEV come from the germline V gene (reference sequence). The CDR3 runs to 16 residues. V dropped 6 bases and J dropped 1; count of bases not matched to a gene: 10. The CDR3: CASRSHGQGFQETQYF. The CDR3 DNA reads TGTGCCAGCAGATCACACGGACAGGGCTTCCAAGAGACCCAGTACTTC.

The J gene is TRBJ2-7, the V gene TRBV21-1; TRBD1, as called in the table, went unchecked against the DNA. TRBV21-1 is reported as a pseudogene. The CDR3 contains 13 residues. The DNA for the CDR3 is TGTGCCAGAAACAGGGGCTGGTCCTACGAGCAGTACGTC. Translated: CARNRGWSYEQYV.

This chain links TRBV6-5 with TRBJ2-1; 8 bases are a match to TRBD1. This CDR3 region has 16 residues. The germline V gene has CDR1 MNHEY and CDR2 SVGAGI. The V gene end was trimmed by 2 bases and the J gene end by 7 bases; junction bases not matched to a gene: 10. CDR3 loop: CASSYGAGGLWNEQFF. The CDR3 nucleotides are TGTGCCAGCAGTTACGGTGCAGGGGGCTTGTGGAATGAGCAGTTCTTC.

The chain employs TRBV3-1 and TRBJ2-2, with D unclear. Germline V gene data show CDR1 as LGHDT and CDR2 as YNNKEL (reference sequence). The length of the CDR3 is 14 residues. Trimming removed 3 bases at V and 5 bases at J, with 10 bases between. Written as DNA, the CDR3 is TGTGCCAGCAGCCATAACTACTGGACCGGGGAGCTGTTTTTT. It encodes CASSHNYWTGELFF.

The chain is built from TRBV20-1 and TRBJ1-2; D gene uncertain. CDR3 length equals 14 residues. The V gene lost 5 bases and the J gene lost 3 bases, with 16 bases spanning the gap. The germline CDR1 and CDR2 sequences are DFQATT and SNEGSKA (reference sequence). The CDR3 nucleotides are TGCAGTGCTGGCTGGTCCGCCTTTGACTATGGCTACACCTTC. Translated, it gives CSAGWSAFDYGYTF.

This clonotype was detected once. This chain joins TRBV29-1 and TRBJ1-1, with a tentative D call TRBD1 (6 bases). V was trimmed by 3 bases and J by 8 bases, leaving 13 bases between them. The germline CDR1 and CDR2 sequences are SQVTM and ANQGSEA. The CDR3 loop spans 12 amino acids. For the CDR3, the DNA is TGCAGCGTTGAGTGGCGGGGGCTCGAAGCTTTCTTT. It codes for CSVEWRGLEAFF. The whole variable domain, remainder taken from reference TRBV29-1 and TRBJ1-1, is SAVISQKPSRDICQRGTSLTIQCQVDSQVTMMFWYRQQPGQSLTLIATANQGSEATYESGFVIDKFPISRPNLTFSTLTVSNMSPEDSSIYLCSVEWRGLEAFFGQGTRLTVV.

V gene TRBV2 combines with J gene TRBJ2-1, with 9 positions matching TRBD1. Germline V gene data show CDR1 as SNHLY and CDR2 as FYNNEI. J was trimmed by 4 bases and V by 8 bases; bases with no gene match: 3. The CDR3 consists of 13 residues. The CDR3 DNA reads TGTGCCAGCGGGGGACAGGGATACAATGAGCAGTTCTTC. The encoded protein is CASGGQGYNEQFF.

The gene calls are TRBV27 and TRBJ1-5; D unresolved. Germline values: CDR1 MNHEY, CDR2 SMNVEV (reference sequence). With 5 bases removed from V and 8 bases from J, the gap between germline ends came to 10 bases. This CDR3 spans 12 amino acids. Here the CDR3 DNA reads TGTGCCAGCAGTGTGACGGGAAAGCCCCAGCATTTT. This translates into CASSVTGKPQHF.

The chain joins TRBV6-5 to TRBJ2-5; D possibly corresponds to TRBD2 (5 bases). The V gene lost 0 bases and the J gene lost 5 bases, with 10 bases spanning the gap. From germline, CDR1 is MNHEY and CDR2 SVGAGI. The CDR3 has 14 amino acids. The CDR3, as DNA: TGTGCCAGCAGTTACTCGGCTAGCTCGGAGACCCAGTACTTC. It is translated as CASSYSASSETQYF.

The rearrangement joins TRBV18 to TRBJ1-3; D unclear. The germline V gene has CDR1 KGHSH and CDR2 LQKENI. Trimming stripped 4 bases from V and 3 bases from J, with 13 bases between. The CDR3 is 15 amino acids. The CDR3 loop reads CASSLPGIGGNTIYF. DNA of the CDR3: TGTGCCAGCTCACTCCCGGGAATCGGTGGAAACACCATATATTTT.

The chain couples TRBV5-4 to TRBJ2-7; D is tentatively TRBD1 or TRBD2 (6 bases each). With 2 bases removed from V and 3 bases from J, the gap between germline ends came to 12 bases. Per germline, CDR1 SGHNT and CDR2 YYREEE (reference sequence). The CDR3 sequence is 14 residues long. CDR3 sequence reads: CASSFLQGGYEQYF. The CDR3 nucleotides read TGTGCCAGCAGCTTTCTACAGGGAGGCTACGAGCAGTACTTC. Full variable domain (remainder filled in from reference TRBV5-4 and TRBJ2-7): ETGVTQSPTHLIKTRGQQVTLRCSSQSGHNTVSWYQQALGQGPQFIFQYYREEENGRGNFPPRFSGLQFPNYSSELNVNALELDDSALYLCASSFLQGGYEQYFGPGTRLTVT.

The chain is built from TRBV15 and TRBJ2-5; 9 nucleotides line up with TRBD1. This CDR3 comprises 17 residues. Germline V gene sequence: CDR1 LNHNV, CDR2 YYDKDF (reference sequence). With V trimmed by 3 bases and J by 5 bases, 13 bases remained unmatched. DNA of the CDR3: TGTGCCACCAGCAGCCAAAGACCGGGACAGGGCTGGGAGACCCAGTACTTC. Translating it yields CATSSQRPGQGWETQYF.

Details on this clonotype: Germline and junction disagree at one end, which may indicate a read error. The chain uses TRBV5-6 and TRBJ2-7; perhaps TRBD2 as D (6 bases). The CDR3 totals 12 residues. The V gene's germline CDR1 is SGHDT and CDR2 YYEEEE. This CDR3 reads CASSSPRGGSLF. The CDR3 region has the DNA TGTGCCAGCAGCTCCCCGCGAGGAGGGTCCCTCTTC.

The chain is built from TRBV9 and TRBJ2-4, with D maybe TRBD1 (5 bases). Per the germline V gene, CDR1 is SGDLS and CDR2 is YYNGEE. V shed 3 bases and J shed 5 bases, with 9 bases lying between them. This CDR3 is 13 amino acids long. CDR3 loop: CASSASTENIQYF. CDR3 in DNA: TGTGCCAGCAGCGCCTCGACAGAAAACATTCAGTACTTC.

This clonotype was recorded only once. The chain has TRBV5-1 and TRBJ2-1; weak D call: TRBD2 (6 bases). This CDR3 has 16 residues. Germline V lookup: CDR1 SGHRS, CDR2 YFSETQ. The V gene lost 0 bases and the J gene lost 8 bases, with 18 bases spanning the gap. The CDR3 DNA follows: TGCGCCAGCAGCTTGGCTATTTCTGGCGGGGCAGATGAGCAGTTCTTC. This encodes CASSLAISGGADEQFF.

This clonotype was detected only once. V is TRBV6-2 or TRBV6-3 and J is TRBJ1-2; D not resolved. This CDR3 is built from 13 residues. Germline V gives CDR1 MNHEY, CDR2 SVGEGT. V lost 2 bases and J 2 bases, leaving 6 bases between the germline ends. DNA of the CDR3: TGTGCCAGCAGTTACGGGCAGAACTATGGCTACACCTTC. Its translation: CASSYGQNYGYTF.

The J gene is TRBJ2-7, the V gene TRBV12-3 or TRBV12-4, with 7 bases identical to TRBD2. Unmatched junction bases numbered 8, after V lost 6 bases and J lost 3 bases. CDR3 length: 14 residues. The CDR3 nucleotides read TGTGCCAGCAGCCCCACGGGGGGAGACTACGAGCAGTACTTC. This codes for CASSPTGGDYEQYF.

This clonotype was seen once. This chain links TRBV13 with TRBJ2-1; the D is unclear. Trimming pared 7 bases from V and 7 bases from J, leaving 8 bases between. This CDR3 has 11 residues. Per germline, CDR1 PRHDT and CDR2 FYEKMQ (reference sequence). The CDR3 spells CASKIQNEQFF. The CDR3 coding sequence is TGTGCCAGCAAGATTCAGAATGAGCAGTTCTTC.

This clonotype was counted a single time. This chain links TRBV12-5 with TRBJ2-5; D perhaps matches TRBD1 (6 bases). V lost 5 bases to trimming and J lost 3 bases, with 19 bases between them. CDR1 and CDR2 (germline): LGHNT, FRNRAP. The CDR3 length is 16 residues. As DNA, the CDR3 is TGTGCTAGTGGTGGGGTAGGACAGACGACAGAAGAGACCCAGTACTTC. Its translation is CASGGVGQTTEETQYF.

The sample holds one count of this clonotype. The CDR3 here is CASSHPREETQYF. For the CDR3, the DNA is TGTGCCAGCAGCCACCCGAGGGAAGAGACCCAGTACTTC. The J gene is TRBJ2-5, the V gene TRBV7-2; TRBD2 might be the D (5 bases). The length of the CDR3 is 13 residues. Germline lookup yields CDR1 SGHTA and CDR2 FQGNSA. V was trimmed by 5 bases and J by 3 bases, leaving 10 bases between them. The full variable domain, completed using reference TRBV7-2 and TRBJ2-5, is GAGVSQSPSNKVTEKGKDVELRCDPISGHTALYWYRQSLGQGLEFLIYFQGNSAPDKSGLPSDRFSAERTGGSVSTLTIQRTQQEDSAVYLCASSHPREETQYFGPGTRLLVL.

V and J are TRBV7-9 and TRBJ2-3; D is uncertain. This CDR3 contains 14 residues. The germline V gene has CDR1 SEHNR and CDR2 FQNEAQ (reference sequence). The germline V and J ends were trimmed by 4 bases and 2 bases, with 10 bases remaining between them. The CDR3 reads CASSSGWPTDTQYF. The CDR3 coding sequence is TGTGCCAGCAGCTCAGGATGGCCCACAGATACGCAGTATTTT.

The V call is TRBV12-3 or TRBV12-4, the J call TRBJ2-5, with 8 bases matching TRBD1. Trimming cost V 6 bases and J 4 bases; bases outside gene matches: 10. CDR3 length: 15 amino acids. CDR3 sequence: CASSPEQGAGETQYF. DNA for the CDR3: TGTGCCAGCAGCCCAGAGCAGGGGGCAGGAGAGACCCAGTACTTC.

The chain has TRBV6-5 and TRBJ2-7, with 8 positions matching TRBD1. Trimming removed 8 bases from V and 4 bases from J; junction bases left unmatched: 7. Germline V CDR1 and CDR2: MNHEY, SVGAGI. This CDR3 comprises 13 residues. CDR3 loop: CASGTRQGYEQYF. CDR3 nucleotide sequence: TGTGCCAGCGGGACCCGACAGGGGTACGAGCAGTACTTC.

This chain connects TRBV5-6 to TRBJ2-3; D might be TRBD1 (6 bases). V lost 2 bases and J 2 bases, leaving 9 bases between the germline ends. Germline CDR1 and CDR2: SGHDT and YYEEEE. The CDR3 length is 14 residues. The CDR3 sequence is CASSFPGDTDTQYF. CDR3 DNA sequence: TGTGCCAGCAGCTTCCCAGGGGACACAGATACGCAGTATTTT.

This chain connects TRBV20-1 to TRBJ1-5, with 7 bases that match TRBD1. Trimming at V came to 6 bases and at J to 5 bases, leaving 7 bases not matched to a gene. This CDR3 comprises 13 residues. Per the germline V gene, CDR1 is DFQATT and CDR2 is SNEGSKA (reference sequence). In nucleotides, the CDR3 is TGCAGTGCCACCGGGACAGAAGATCAGCCCCAGCATTTT. Its translation is CSATGTEDQPQHF.

This sequence joins TRBV6-1 and TRBJ2-3, with 10 bases fitting TRBD2. V dropped 5 bases and J dropped 2; count of bases not matched to a gene: 10. This CDR3 has 17 amino acids. In germline, CDR1 is MNHNS, CDR2 SASEGT. This CDR3 is CASSPLELAGDTDTQYF. In DNA form, the CDR3 reads TGTGCCAGCAGTCCCCTGGAGCTAGCGGGGGACACAGATACGCAGTATTTT.

As DNA, the CDR3 is TGCAGTGCTAGAGATTTTGAGAGGAACGAGCAGTTCTTC. Its translation: CSARDFERNEQFF. The rearrangement uses TRBV20-1 and TRBJ2-1; D remains ambiguous. Germline assignment: CDR1 DFQATT and CDR2 SNEGSKA (reference sequence). The CDR3 totals 13 residues. V was shortened by 0 bases and J by 10 bases, with 13 bases between the two germline ends.

The chain links TRBV29-1 to TRBJ1-1; D is undetermined. The CDR3 length is 10 residues. Germline CDR1 reads SQVTM; CDR2 reads ANQGSEA. Trimming took 2 bases from V and 6 from J, leaving 4 bases between them. CDR3 region: CSVELAEAFF. The CDR3, as DNA: TGCAGCGTTGAATTGGCTGAAGCTTTCTTT.

The chain carries TRBV9 and TRBJ1-1; TRBD1 might be the D (6 bases). Germline CDR1 reads SGDLS; CDR2 reads YYNGEE. This CDR3 region has 15 residues. V was clipped by 0 bases and J by 4 bases, with 13 bases between them. The CDR3 is CASSVDGRGGTEAFF. CDR3 bases: TGTGCCAGCAGCGTAGACGGCAGGGGCGGCACTGAAGCTTTCTTT. Combining the CDR3 with reference TRBV9 and TRBJ1-1 gives the whole variable domain DSGVTQTPKHLITATGQRVTLRCSPRSGDLSVYWYQQSLDQGLQFLIQYYNGEERAKGNILERFSAQQFPDLHSELNLSSLELGDSALYFCASSVDGRGGTEAFFGQGTRLTVV.

V is TRBV27 and J is TRBJ1-1, with D uncertain. Germline V gene lookup returns CDR1 MNHEY and CDR2 SMNVEV (reference sequence). The CDR3 consists of 14 residues. Deletions cut 3 bases from V and 1 base from J, with 9 bases between. The CDR3 DNA is TGTGCCAGCAGTTTTCGCCGGGGGAACACTGAAGCTTTCTTT. The encoded protein is CASSFRRGNTEAFF.

The chain has TRBV9 and TRBJ1-2, with no clear D. Between the trimmed V and J ends, which lost 3 bases and 8 bases, there was a span of 11 bases. Germline values: CDR1 SGDLS, CDR2 YYNGEE. CDR3 size: 12 residues. The CDR3 nucleotides read TGTGCCAGCAGCGGCGTTCAGTGGGGCTACACCTTC. Its protein is CASSGVQWGYTF.